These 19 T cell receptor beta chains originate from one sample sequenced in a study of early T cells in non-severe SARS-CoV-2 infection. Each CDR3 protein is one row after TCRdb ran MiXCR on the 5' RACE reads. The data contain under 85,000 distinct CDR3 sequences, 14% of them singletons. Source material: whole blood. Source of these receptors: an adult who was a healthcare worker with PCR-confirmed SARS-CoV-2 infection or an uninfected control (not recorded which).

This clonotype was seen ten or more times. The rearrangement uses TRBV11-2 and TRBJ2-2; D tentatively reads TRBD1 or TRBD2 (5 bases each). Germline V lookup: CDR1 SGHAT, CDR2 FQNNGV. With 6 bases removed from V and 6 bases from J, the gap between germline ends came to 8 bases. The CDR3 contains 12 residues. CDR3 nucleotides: TGTGCCAGCAGGAGGGGTCCCGGGGAGCTGTTTTTT. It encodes CASRRGPGELFF.

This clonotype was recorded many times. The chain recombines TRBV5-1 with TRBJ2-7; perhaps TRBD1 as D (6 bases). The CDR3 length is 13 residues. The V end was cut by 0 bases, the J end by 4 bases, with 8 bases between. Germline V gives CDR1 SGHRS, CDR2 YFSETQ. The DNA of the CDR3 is TGCGCCAGCAGCTTGGGACAGGATTACGAGCAGTACTTC. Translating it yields CASSLGQDYEQYF.

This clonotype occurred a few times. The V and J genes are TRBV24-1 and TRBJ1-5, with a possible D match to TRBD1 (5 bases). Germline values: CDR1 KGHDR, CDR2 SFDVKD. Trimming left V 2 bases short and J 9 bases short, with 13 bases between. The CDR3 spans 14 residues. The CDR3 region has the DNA TGTGCCACCAGTGATTCCGCCCGGGGCACGCCCCAGCATTTT. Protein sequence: CATSDSARGTPQHF.

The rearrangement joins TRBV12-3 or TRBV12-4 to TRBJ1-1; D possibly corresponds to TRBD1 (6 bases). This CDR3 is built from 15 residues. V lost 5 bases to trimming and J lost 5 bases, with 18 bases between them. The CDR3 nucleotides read TGTGCCAGCAGTCCCCCGGGACACCTGAGGACTGAAGCTTTCTTT. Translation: CASSPPGHLRTEAFF.

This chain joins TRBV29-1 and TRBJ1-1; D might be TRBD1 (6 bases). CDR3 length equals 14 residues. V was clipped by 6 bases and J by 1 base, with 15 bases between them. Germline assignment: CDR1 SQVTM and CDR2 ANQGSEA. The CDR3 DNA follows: TGCAGCGTCCACCGGGACACCCGGAACACTGAAGCTTTCTTT. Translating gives CSVHRDTRNTEAFF.

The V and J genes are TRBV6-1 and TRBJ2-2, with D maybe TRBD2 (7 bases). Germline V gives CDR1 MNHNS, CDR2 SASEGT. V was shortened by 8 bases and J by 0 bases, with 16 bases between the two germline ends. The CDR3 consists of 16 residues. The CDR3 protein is CASRTGGSSNTGELFF. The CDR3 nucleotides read TGTGCCAGCCGTACGGGGGGCTCTTCGAACACCGGGGAGCTGTTTTTT.

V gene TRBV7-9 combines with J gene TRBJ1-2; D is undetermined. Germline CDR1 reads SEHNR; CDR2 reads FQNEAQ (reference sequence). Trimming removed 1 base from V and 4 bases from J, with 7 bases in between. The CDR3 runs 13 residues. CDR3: CASSLVESYGYTF. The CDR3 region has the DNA TGTGCCAGCAGCTTAGTGGAGAGCTATGGCTACACCTTC.

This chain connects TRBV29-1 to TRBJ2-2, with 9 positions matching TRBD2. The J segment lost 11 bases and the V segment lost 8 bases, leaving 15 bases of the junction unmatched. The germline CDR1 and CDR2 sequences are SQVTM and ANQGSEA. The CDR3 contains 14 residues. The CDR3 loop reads CSSRAETSGGELFF. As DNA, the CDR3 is TGCAGCTCCCGGGCTGAGACTAGCGGAGGAGAGCTGTTTTTT.

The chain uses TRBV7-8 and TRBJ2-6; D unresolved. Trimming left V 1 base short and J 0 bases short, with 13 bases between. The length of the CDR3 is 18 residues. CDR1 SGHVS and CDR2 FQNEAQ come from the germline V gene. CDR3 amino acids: CASSLVGLDLSGANVLTF. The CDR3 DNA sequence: TGTGCCAGCAGCTTAGTGGGTTTGGACCTCTCTGGGGCCAACGTCCTGACTTTC.

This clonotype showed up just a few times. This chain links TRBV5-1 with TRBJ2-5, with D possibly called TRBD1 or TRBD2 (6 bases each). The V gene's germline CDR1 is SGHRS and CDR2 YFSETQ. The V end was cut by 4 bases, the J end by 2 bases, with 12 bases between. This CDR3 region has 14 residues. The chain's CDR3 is CASSLEGGQETQYF. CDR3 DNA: TGCGCCAGCAGCCTGGAGGGGGGACAAGAGACCCAGTACTTC.

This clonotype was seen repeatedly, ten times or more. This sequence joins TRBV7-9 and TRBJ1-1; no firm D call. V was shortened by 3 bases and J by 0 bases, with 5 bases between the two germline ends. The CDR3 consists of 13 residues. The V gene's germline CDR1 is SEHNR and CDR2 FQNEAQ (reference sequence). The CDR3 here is CASSLTVNTEAFF. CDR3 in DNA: TGTGCCAGCAGCTTGACGGTGAACACTGAAGCTTTCTTT.

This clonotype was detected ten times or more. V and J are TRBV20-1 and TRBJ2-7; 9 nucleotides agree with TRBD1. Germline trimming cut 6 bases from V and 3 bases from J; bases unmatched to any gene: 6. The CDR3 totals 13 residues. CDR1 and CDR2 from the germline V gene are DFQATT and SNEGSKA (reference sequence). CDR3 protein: CSARTGVSYEQYF. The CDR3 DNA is TGCAGTGCCCGGACAGGGGTTAGCTACGAGCAGTACTTC.

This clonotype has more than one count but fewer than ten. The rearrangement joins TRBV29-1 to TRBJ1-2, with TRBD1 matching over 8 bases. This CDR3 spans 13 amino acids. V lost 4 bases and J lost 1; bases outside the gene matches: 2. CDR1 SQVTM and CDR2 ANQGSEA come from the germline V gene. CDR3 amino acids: CSVVGQVNYGYTF. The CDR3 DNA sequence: TGCAGCGTTGTGGGACAGGTTAACTATGGCTACACCTTC.

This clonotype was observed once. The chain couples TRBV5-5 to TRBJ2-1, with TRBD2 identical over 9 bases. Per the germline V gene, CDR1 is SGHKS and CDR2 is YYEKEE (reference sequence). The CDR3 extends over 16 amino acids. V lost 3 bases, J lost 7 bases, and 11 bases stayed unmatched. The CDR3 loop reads CASSSELSGGGNEQFF. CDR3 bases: TGTGCCAGCAGCTCAGAACTTAGCGGGGGAGGAAATGAGCAGTTCTTC. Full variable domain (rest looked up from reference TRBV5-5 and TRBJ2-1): DAGVTQSPTHLIKTRGQQVTLRCSPISGHKSVSWYQQVLGQGPQFIFQYYEKEERGRGNFPDRFSARQFPNYSSELNVNALLLGDSALYLCASSSELSGGGNEQFFGPGTRLTVL.

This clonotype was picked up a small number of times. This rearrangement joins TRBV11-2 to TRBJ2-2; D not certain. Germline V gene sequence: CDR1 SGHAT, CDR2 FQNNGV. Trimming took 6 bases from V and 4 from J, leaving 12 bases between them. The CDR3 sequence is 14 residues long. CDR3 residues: CASSFRSGTGELFF. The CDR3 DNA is TGTGCCAGCAGTTTTAGGTCCGGCACCGGGGAGCTGTTTTTT. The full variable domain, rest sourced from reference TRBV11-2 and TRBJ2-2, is EAGVAQSPRYKIIEKRQSVAFWCNPISGHATLYWYQQILGQGPKLLIQFQNNGVVDDSQLPKDRFSAERLKGVDSTLKIQPAKLEDSAVYLCASSFRSGTGELFFGEGSRLTVL.

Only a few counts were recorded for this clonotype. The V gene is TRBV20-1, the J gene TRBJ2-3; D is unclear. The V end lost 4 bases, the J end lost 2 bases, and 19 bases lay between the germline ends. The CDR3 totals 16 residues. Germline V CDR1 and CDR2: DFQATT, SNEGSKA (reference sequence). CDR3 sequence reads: CSANVGDFQITDTQYF. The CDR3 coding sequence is TGCAGTGCTAACGTGGGTGACTTTCAAATCACAGATACGCAGTATTTT.

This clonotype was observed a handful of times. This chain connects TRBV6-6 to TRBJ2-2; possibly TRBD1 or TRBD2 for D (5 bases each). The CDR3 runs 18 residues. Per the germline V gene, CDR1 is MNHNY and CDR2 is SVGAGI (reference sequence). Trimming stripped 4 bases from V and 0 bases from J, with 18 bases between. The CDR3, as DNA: TGTGCCAGCAGTTTATCGTCCCGGGACCTCGCGAACACCGGGGAGCTGTTTTTT. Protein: CASSLSSRDLANTGELFF.

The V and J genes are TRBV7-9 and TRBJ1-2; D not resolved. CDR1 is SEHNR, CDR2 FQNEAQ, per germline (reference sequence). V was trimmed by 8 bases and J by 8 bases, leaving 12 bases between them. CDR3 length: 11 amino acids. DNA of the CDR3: TGTGCCAGCGGTGCCGGGAAAGGCTACACCTTC. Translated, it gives CASGAGKGYTF. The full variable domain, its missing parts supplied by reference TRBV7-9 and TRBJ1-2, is DTGVSQNPRHKITKRGQNVTFRCDPISEHNRLYWYRQTLGQGPEFLTYFQNEAQLEKSRLLSDRFSAERPKGSFSTLEIQRTEQGDSAMYLCASGAGKGYTFGSGTRLTVV.

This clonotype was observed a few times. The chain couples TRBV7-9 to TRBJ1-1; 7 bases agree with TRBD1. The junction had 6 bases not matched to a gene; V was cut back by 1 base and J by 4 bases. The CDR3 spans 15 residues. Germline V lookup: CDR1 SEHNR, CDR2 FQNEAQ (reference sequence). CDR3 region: CASSLETGTSTEAFF. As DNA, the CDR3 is TGTGCCAGCAGCTTAGAGACAGGGACGAGCACTGAAGCTTTCTTT.